This T cell receptor (beta chain) was found in a study of post-analysis software for immune sequencing data. TCR beta cDNA libraries included unique molecular identifiers. TCRdb used MiXCR to reprocess the PCR reads, holding one entry per CDR3 protein. The table has 500,000 to 600,000 distinct CDR3 sequences, roughly 40% seen once. The sequencing sample was made of blood. The clonotype comes from a girl aged 5 to 17 with multiple sclerosis.

CDR3: CASSLVPDTEAFF. Written as DNA, the CDR3 is TGCGCCAGCAGCTTGGTTCCAGATACTGAAGCTTTCTTT. This chain joins TRBV5-1 and TRBJ1-1, with D unresolved. The V and J ends lost 0 bases and 5 bases respectively, with 8 bases between them. From germline, CDR1 is SGHRS and CDR2 YFSETQ. This CDR3 comprises 13 residues. The whole variable domain, remainder taken from reference TRBV5-1 and TRBJ1-1, is KAGVTQTPRYLIKTRGQQVTLSCSPISGHRSVSWYQQTPGQGLQFLFEYFSETQRNKGNFPGRFSGRQFSNSRSEMNVSTLELGDSALYLCASSLVPDTEAFFGQGTRLTVV.